These 15 T cell receptor beta chains came from one sample sequenced in a study of blood T cells in healthy people across ages. It was with a sample-barcoded 5' primer and a J-beta primer mix that a second PCR of roughly 6 to 11 cycles was run. TCRdb re-analysed the 5' RACE reads in MiXCR, keeping a single row per CDR3 protein. The repertoire holds a few hundred thousand distinct CDR3 sequences, with 45% to 60% as singletons. The sequenced material came from blood. These receptors all come from a man aged 60 to 75 in good health.

V is TRBV7-2 and J is TRBJ1-2; 10 positions match TRBD1. This CDR3 has 14 amino acids. The germline V gene encodes CDR1 SGHTA and CDR2 FQGNSA. The junction had 5 bases not matched to a gene; V was cut back by 5 bases and J by 5 bases. The CDR3 loop reads CASSPWTGGYGYTF. Here the CDR3 DNA reads TGTGCCAGCAGCCCTTGGACAGGGGGGTATGGCTACACCTTC.

This chain joins TRBV12-3 or TRBV12-4 and TRBJ1-5, with no clear D. This CDR3 is built from 13 residues. The V end was cut by 5 bases, the J end by 2 bases, with 7 bases between. For the CDR3, the DNA is TGTGCCAGCAGTAAGGAGGGCAATCAGCCCCAGCATTTT. It is translated as CASSKEGNQPQHF.

The CDR3 loop is CASSLGGGGYGYTF. The CDR3 DNA is TGTGCCAGCAGTTTAGGGGGAGGCGGCTATGGCTACACCTTC. The rearrangement uses TRBV12-3 or TRBV12-4 and TRBJ1-2; no clear D gene. V lost 1 base, J lost 4 bases, and 10 bases lay in between. This CDR3 is 14 amino acids long.

The gene calls are TRBV5-1 and TRBJ2-5; 12 bases map to TRBD2. Germline V gene lookup returns CDR1 SGHRS and CDR2 YFSETQ. J was trimmed by 5 bases and V by 5 bases; bases with no gene match: 4. There are 14 residues in the CDR3. The CDR3: CASRLAGGSETQYF. The CDR3 bases are TGCGCCAGCAGACTAGCGGGGGGCAGTGAGACCCAGTACTTC.

Remarks on this clonotype: A much larger clone differs by one base, so this may be a read error. The J gene is TRBJ1-2, the V gene TRBV27; 8 bases agree with TRBD1. The CDR3 has 13 residues. The germline gives CDR1 MNHEY, CDR2 SMNVEV (reference sequence). J gave up 7 bases and V 8 bases, and 9 bases lay outside the gene matches. The CDR3 here is CASGQDRAAGYTF. As DNA, the CDR3 is TGTGCCAGCGGTCAGGACAGGGCGGCTGGCTACACCTTC.

This rearrangement joins TRBV28 to TRBJ2-1, with 9 bases lining up with TRBD2. Unmatched junction bases numbered 12, after V lost 5 bases and J lost 4 bases. The germline V gene encodes CDR1 MDHEN and CDR2 SYDVKM. The CDR3 sequence is 17 residues long. In DNA form, the CDR3 reads TGTGCCAGCAGTCCCCGGGGTAGCGGGAGTTCGTACAATGAGCAGTTCTTC. This codes for CASSPRGSGSSYNEQFF.

The gene calls are TRBV5-1 and TRBJ2-5; a weak D match, TRBD2 (6 bases). The J call may be mistaken, given a closer DNA end match to TRBJ2-7. From germline, CDR1 is SGHRS and CDR2 YFSETQ. The CDR3 is made up of 14 amino acids. Here the CDR3 DNA reads TGCGCCAGCAGCTTCCGGGACTCAGCCTACGAGCAGTACTTC. Its translation is CASSFRDSAYEQYF.

This clonotype was found many times. The gene calls are TRBV12-3 or TRBV12-4 and TRBJ1-4; 7 bases align to TRBD1. CDR3 length: 15 amino acids. J was trimmed by 0 bases and V by 6 bases; bases with no gene match: 4. In DNA form, the CDR3 reads TGTGCCAGCAGCCGGGACAGATCAACTAATGAAAAACTGTTTTTT. Protein: CASSRDRSTNEKLFF.

This chain connects TRBV7-3 to TRBJ2-3; 8 bases agree with TRBD2. V was pared by 6 bases and J by 5 bases, with 16 bases of the junction left unmatched. Germline V gives CDR1 SGHTA, CDR2 FQGTGA. This CDR3 spans 17 amino acids. The CDR3, as DNA: TGTGCCAGCAGTCCAGACGGAGCGGGAGCCCGGGGAGATACGCAGTATTTT. It encodes CASSPDGAGARGDTQYF.

This clonotype was detected a few times. This rearrangement joins TRBV7-2 to TRBJ2-5; 8 nucleotides align to TRBD2. With V trimmed by 5 bases and J by 5 bases, 7 bases remained unmatched. Per germline, CDR1 SGHTA and CDR2 FQGNSA. The CDR3 is made up of 14 amino acids. The CDR3 DNA is TGTGCCAGCAGCAAACCCGGGAGGGCGGAGACCCAGTACTTC. Translation gives CASSKPGRAETQYF.

The table lists this clonotype with a few counts. The J gene is TRBJ2-7, the V gene TRBV10-3; perhaps TRBD1 as D (6 bases). The V end was cut by 10 bases, the J end by 2 bases, with 12 bases between. CDR3 length: 12 residues. Germline CDR1 reads ENHRY; CDR2 reads SYGVKD. CDR3 in amino acids: CATTGHTYEQYF. DNA of the CDR3: TGTGCCACGACAGGACACACCTACGAGCAGTACTTC.

This sequence joins TRBV7-2 and TRBJ2-1; a possible D gene is TRBD2 (6 bases). There are 16 residues in the CDR3. CDR1 and CDR2 (germline): SGHTA, FQGNSA. V was clipped by 5 bases and J by 13 bases, with 27 bases between them. The CDR3 DNA sequence: TGTGCCAGCAGCCCGACCGGCCAAGCGGGTGAAGAGACCCAGTTCTTC. Encoded protein: CASSPTGQAGEETQFF.

The J gene is TRBJ1-1, the V gene TRBV27; D gene unclear. V dropped 4 bases and J dropped 1 base, with 13 bases sitting between them. The CDR3 spans 15 residues. Germline CDR1 is MNHEY and CDR2 is SMNVEV (reference sequence). Written as DNA, the CDR3 is TGTGCCAGCAGTTCCGGGGAGACTTGGAACACTGAAGCTTTCTTT. This sequence encodes CASSSGETWNTEAFF.

The count of this clonotype is one. This chain joins TRBV21-1 and TRBJ2-4; TRBD1, as called in the table, went unchecked against the DNA. With the DNA end fitting TRBJ2-7 better, the J assignment may be wrong. TRBV21-1 is listed as a pseudogene. The length of the CDR3 is 18 residues. CDR3 sequence (DNA): TGTGCCAGCAGCAACCCGAATCGGAAAGACAGAGCATCCTACGAGCAGTACTTC. Protein product: CASSNPNRKDRASYEQYF.

V usage is TRBV29-1 and J usage is TRBJ1-1, with a tentative D call TRBD1 (5 bases). CDR3 length: 15 amino acids. Trimming removed 5 bases at V and 0 bases at J, with 16 bases between. Germline CDR1 reads SQVTM; CDR2 reads ANQGSEA. The CDR3 DNA reads as TGCAGCGTTATGTGGTACGGGACCATGAACACTGAAGCTTTCTTT. Encoded protein: CSVMWYGTMNTEAFF.